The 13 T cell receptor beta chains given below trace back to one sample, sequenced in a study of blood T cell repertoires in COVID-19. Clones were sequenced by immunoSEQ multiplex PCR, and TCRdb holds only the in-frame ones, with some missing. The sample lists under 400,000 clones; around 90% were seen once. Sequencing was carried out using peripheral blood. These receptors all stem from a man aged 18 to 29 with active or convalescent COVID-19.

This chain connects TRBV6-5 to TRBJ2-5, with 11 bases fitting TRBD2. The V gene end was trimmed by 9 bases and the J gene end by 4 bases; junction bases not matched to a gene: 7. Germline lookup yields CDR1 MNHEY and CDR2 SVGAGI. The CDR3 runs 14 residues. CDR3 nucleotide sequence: TGTGCCAGTAGCGGGAGGGCCTGGGGAGAGACCCAGTACTTC. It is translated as CASSGRAWGETQYF.

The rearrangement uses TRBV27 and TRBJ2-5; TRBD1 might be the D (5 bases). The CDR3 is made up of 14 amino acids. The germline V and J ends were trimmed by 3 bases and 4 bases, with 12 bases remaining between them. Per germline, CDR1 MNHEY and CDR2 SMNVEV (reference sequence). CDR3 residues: CASSFMTDRETQYF. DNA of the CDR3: TGTGCCAGCAGTTTTATGACAGACAGAGAGACCCAGTACTTC.

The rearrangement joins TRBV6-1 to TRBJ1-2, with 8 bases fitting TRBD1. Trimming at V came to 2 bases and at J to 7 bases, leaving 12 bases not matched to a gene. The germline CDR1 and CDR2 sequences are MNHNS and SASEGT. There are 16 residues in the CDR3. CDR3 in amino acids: CASSESPDRARVGYTF. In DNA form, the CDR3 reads TGTGCCAGCAGTGAAAGTCCGGACAGGGCAAGGGTTGGCTACACCTTC.

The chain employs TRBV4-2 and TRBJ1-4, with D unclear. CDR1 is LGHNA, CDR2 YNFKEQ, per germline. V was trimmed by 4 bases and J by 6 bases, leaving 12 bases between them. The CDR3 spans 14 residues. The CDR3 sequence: CASSPRWADEKLFF. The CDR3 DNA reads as TGTGCCAGCAGCCCCCGGTGGGCTGATGAAAAACTGTTTTTT.

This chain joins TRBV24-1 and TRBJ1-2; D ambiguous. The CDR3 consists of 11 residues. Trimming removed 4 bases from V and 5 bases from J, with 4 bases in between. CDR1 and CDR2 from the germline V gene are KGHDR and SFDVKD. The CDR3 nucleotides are TGTGCCACCAGTGACCGTTATGGCTACACCTTC. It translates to CATSDRYGYTF.

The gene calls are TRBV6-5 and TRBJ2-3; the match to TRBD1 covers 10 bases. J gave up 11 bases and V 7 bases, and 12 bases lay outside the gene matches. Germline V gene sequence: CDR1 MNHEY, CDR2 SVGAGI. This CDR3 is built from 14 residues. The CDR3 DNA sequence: TGTGCCAGCATCCCGGGACAGGGGCTTTGGAAGCAGTATTTT. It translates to CASIPGQGLWKQYF.

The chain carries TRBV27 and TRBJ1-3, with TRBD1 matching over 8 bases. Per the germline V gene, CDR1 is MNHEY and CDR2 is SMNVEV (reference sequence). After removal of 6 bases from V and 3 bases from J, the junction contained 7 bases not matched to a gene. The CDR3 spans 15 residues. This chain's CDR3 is CASRKGTGYGNTIYF. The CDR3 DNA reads TGTGCCAGCAGAAAGGGGACAGGCTATGGAAACACCATATATTTT.

CDR3 DNA: TGCGCCAGCAGCCACGACAGGGGCGTGGGGTACCAAGAGACCCAGTACTTC. Translating gives CASSHDRGVGYQETQYF. J is TRBJ2-5 and V is TRBV5-1; 8 positions match TRBD1. This CDR3 has 17 amino acids. CDR1 is SGHRS, CDR2 YFSETQ, per germline. V dropped 4 bases and J dropped 0; count of bases not matched to a gene: 11.

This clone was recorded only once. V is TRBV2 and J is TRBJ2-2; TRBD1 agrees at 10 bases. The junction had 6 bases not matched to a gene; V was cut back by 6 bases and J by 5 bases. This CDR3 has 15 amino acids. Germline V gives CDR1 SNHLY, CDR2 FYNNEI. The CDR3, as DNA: TGTGCCAGCAGGAAGACAGGGGGCCGGACCGGGGAGCTGTTTTTT. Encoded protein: CASRKTGGRTGELFF.

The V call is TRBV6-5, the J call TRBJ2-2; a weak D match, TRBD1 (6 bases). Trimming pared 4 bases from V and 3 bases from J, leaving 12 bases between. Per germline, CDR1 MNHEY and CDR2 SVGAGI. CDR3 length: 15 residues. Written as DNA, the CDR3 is TGTGCCAGCAGTTCAGGGGTGAGGTACACCGGGGAGCTGTTTTTT. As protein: CASSSGVRYTGELFF.

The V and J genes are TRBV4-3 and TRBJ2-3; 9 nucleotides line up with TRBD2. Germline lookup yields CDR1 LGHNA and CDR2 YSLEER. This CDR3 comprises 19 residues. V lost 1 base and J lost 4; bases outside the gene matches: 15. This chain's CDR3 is CASSQGVGGGAITADTQYF. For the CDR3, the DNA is TGCGCCAGCAGCCAAGGGGTTGGCGGGGGGGCCATCACCGCAGATACGCAGTATTTT.

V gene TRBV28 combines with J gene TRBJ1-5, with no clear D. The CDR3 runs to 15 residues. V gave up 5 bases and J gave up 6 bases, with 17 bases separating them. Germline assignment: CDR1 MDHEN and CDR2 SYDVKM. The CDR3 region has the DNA TGTGCCAGCAGTGACCCGATCAAGACTGTTCAGCCCCAGCATTTT. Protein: CASSDPIKTVQPQHF.

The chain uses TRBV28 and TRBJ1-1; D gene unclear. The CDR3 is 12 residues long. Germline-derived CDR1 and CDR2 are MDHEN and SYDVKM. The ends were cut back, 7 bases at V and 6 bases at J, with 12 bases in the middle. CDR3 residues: CASNTGPAEAFF. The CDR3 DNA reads TGTGCCAGCAATACGGGTCCGGCTGAAGCTTTCTTT.